This T cell receptor beta chain was captured in a study of cytomegalovirus exposure and HLA in healthy donors. Study results and limitations: Cytomegalovirus-associated TCR beta chains were listed, numbering more than 150. Later work associated roughly 17,000 TCR beta sequences with HLA alleles at 0.05 false discovery rate.

Regarding this clone: The antigen is not known. At one end, the junction sequence differs from germline, possibly due to a read error.

Germline lookup yields CDR1 SNHLY and CDR2 FYNNEI. This CDR3 is 12 amino acids long. Researchers ran the PCR with 60 Vbeta and 13 Jbeta primers. Using immunoSEQ multiplex PCR, the repertoire was profiled, and TCRdb retains in-frame clones only, with some absent. Among around 140,000 clones listed, approximately 80% were seen once. The TCR originated in a male donor in good health and CMV-seronegative. Sequenced sample: PBMCs. This chain connects TRBV2 to TRBJ2-2; maybe TRBD2 (5 bases). CDR3 protein: CASSLGTGELLF. CDR3 in DNA: TGTGCCAGCAGTTTGGGCACCGGGGAGCTGTTGTTT.